This T cell receptor (beta chain) appears in the sequencing data of a study of T cells in Graves' hyperthyroidism and ophthalmopathy. General study findings and limits: Blood held most thyroid clonotypes expanded above 0.001 frequency.

Blood dates from first hyperthyroidism diagnosis, before any ophthalmopathy symptoms. The authors obtained PBMCs from over 8.5 ml of fresh peripheral blood. TCR beta CDR3 sequences were amplified from RNA transcripts. The primer set for the first-round RT-PCR of the TCR CDR3 was HTBI. TCRdb re-analysed the multiplex PCR reads in MiXCR, keeping a single row per CDR3 protein. The table includes hundreds of thousands of distinct CDR3 sequences, roughly a sixth detected once. This clonotype came up many times. What it binds is unknown. The V end was cut by 6 bases, the J end by 0 bases, with 14 bases between. The CDR3 contains 14 residues. Germline lookup yields CDR1 DFQATT and CDR2 SNEGSKA (reference sequence).

The sequence was obtained from a woman between 50 and 59 years old with Graves' hyperthyroidism that later progressed to Graves' ophthalmopathy. Specimen: blood. This sequence joins TRBV20-1 and TRBJ1-1; the D gene is possibly TRBD1 (6 bases). The CDR3 coding sequence is TGCAGTGCCTTCCCTAGGGGGGTGAACACTGAAGCTTTCTTT. It translates to CSAFPRGVNTEAFF.